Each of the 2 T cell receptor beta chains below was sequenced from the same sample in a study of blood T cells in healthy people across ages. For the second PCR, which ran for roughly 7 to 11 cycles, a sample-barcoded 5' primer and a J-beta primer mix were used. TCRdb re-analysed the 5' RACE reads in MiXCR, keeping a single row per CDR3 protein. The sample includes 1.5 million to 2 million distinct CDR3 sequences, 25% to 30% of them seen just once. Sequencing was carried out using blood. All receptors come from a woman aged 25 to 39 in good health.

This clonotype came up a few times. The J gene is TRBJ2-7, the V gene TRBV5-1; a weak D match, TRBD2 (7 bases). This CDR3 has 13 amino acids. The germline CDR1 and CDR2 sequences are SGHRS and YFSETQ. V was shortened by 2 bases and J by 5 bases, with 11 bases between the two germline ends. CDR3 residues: CASSFGGQDEQYF. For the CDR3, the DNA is TGCGCCAGCAGCTTCGGGGGGCAGGACGAGCAGTACTTC.

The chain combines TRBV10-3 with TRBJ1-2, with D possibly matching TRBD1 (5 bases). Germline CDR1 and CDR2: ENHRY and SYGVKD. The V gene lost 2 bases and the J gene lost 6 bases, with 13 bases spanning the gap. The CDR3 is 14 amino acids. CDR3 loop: CAISEAGPINGYTF. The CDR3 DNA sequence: TGTGCCATCAGTGAGGCGGGACCGATCAATGGCTACACCTTC.